This TCR beta chain was obtained from a study of cytomegalovirus exposure and HLA in healthy donors (TCRdb year 2017). Study-wide context: According to an earlier analysis of a few hundred of the donors, about 179 million T cells yielded some 120 million unique TCR beta sequences and approximately 280 Gb of sequence data. Around 300 gigabases of sequencing data and approximately 85 million unique TCR sequences were included in an early release covering 550 to 800 HLA-typed donors. Of the 398 genotyped donors, around 81% fell in the genetic ancestry cluster associated with self-reported Caucasian donors. The study aimed to test whether cataloging public T cell receptors could reveal signatures of past pathogen exposure. Using immunosequencing, the study profiled T cell repertoires from 640 or so subjects and related those repertoires to cytomegalovirus serostatus. Along with the approximately 700-subject first cohort, a separate validation cohort of 120 different subjects was used. To predict cytomegalovirus infection status, the study combined high-throughput TCR immunosequencing, statistical association of individual TCRs with disease status, and machine learning. In a later analysis, previously published TCR beta repertoires from about 670 donors were re-analyzed and high-resolution HLA genotyping was added so that TCR occurrence patterns could be studied. In the later analysis, no new phenotypic data were used to find candidate immune exposures; instead, reliance was placed on TCR beta sequences and their occurrence across donors. An earlier analysis of around 580 of the donors used high-throughput TCR beta sequencing to judge whether each TCR beta V gene segment behaved as functional or pseudogenic. Donor age, sex, ethnicity and CMV serostatus were compiled alongside the repertoire data. Genome-wide SNP genotypes for about 55% of the 666 donors were used in a later genetic analysis, which treated that subset as a discovery cohort. All discovery cohort repertoires had been generated using a single sequencing platform. HLA typing covered class I and class II loci at four-digit resolution. Typing coverage differed by locus: A, B, C, DRB1 and DQB1 were typed in roughly 620-640 donors, DQA1 in 500 to 550, DPA1 in 600 to 610, and DPB1 in 450 to 480. Four or five DR-DQ haplotypes were handled as single units for association and clustering, since linkage in the cohort was strong. Among approximately 370 genotyped donors of the cohort, an average of roughly 230,000 unique TCR beta nucleotide sequences was sequenced per donor, of which approximately 19% were non-productive. Overall study results and their limits: Across donors, most TCR sequences were observed very rarely, whereas some public TCRs were present in many individuals. The presence/absence analyses assumed that sequencing depth was roughly uniform across donors, and that assumption may not be true. In a later analysis, most CMV-associated TCR beta chains were found to appear HLA-restricted, with HLA associations seemingly driven largely by CMV exposure. A further reported finding was that TCR beta sequences accurately predicted the HLA-A and HLA-B alleles for most subjects in the first cohort. In a later analysis, 16,951 TCR beta sequences were associated with specific HLA alleles at a false discovery rate of 0.05. The authors suggested that the approach could potentially be generalized to other disease states and immunological phenotypes. The sequencing pipeline was judged likely to have produced a cluster of highly shared sequence variants as a technical artifact. Some IMGT-functional V segments, including TRBV6-2 and TRBV6-3, could not be distinguished by the 87-base-pair reads and were therefore excluded. Because some donors lacked HLA typing at each locus, the association tests relied only on the typed subset. Compared with the approximately 670-donor mean, donors in an Asian-associated ancestry cluster had fewer N-insertions in productive TCRs, according to a later genetic analysis. Correlated functional status among segregating V segments might be attributable to linkage disequilibrium, but an unknown experimental factor could not be ruled out. In this cohort, only TCR beta chains were sequenced, and detectable features were limited by the absence of alpha or paired-chain data. V-gene and J-gene trimming of TCR beta chains was associated with a missense DCLRE1C variant in a later genetic analysis, and the association was replicated in an independent cohort. Assigning TCR associations to individual alleles was difficult when HLA alleles, especially DR and DQ, strongly co-occurred. The only immune exposure information available for the cohort was CMV serostatus. Approximately 16 rarely observed V segments, including chromosome 9 orphons, were excluded from the earlier analysis of approximately 600 of the donors because counts were too low. In a later analysis, several top co-occurrence clusters were reported to appear linked to parvovirus B19, influenza, CMV and Epstein-Barr virus. In an earlier analysis of about 540 of the donors, most TCR beta V segments were observed in productive rearrangements about 87% or about 30% of the time, broadly matching IMGT annotations. In a later analysis, the rate of TCR association differed among HLA loci, with DRB1 alleles having the most associated TCRs and HLA-C alleles having the fewest. A few of the identified cytomegalovirus-associated TCR beta chains were confirmed in vitro to be specific for cytomegalovirus antigens. A later analysis found that HLA-associated TCR beta chains were more clonally expanded and had lower generation probabilities than equally common non-associated chains. The study gave a list of about 150 TCR beta chains associated with cytomegalovirus. In both the original and validation cohorts, the classifier was reported to diagnose cytomegalovirus status with high specificity and sensitivity.

In total, approximately 700 healthy bone marrow donors made up the cohort. At the time of sampling, every cohort member was nominally healthy, though immune exposures that went unrecorded were likely present. The donor tested CMV seropositive, placing the donor among the 250 to 350 seropositive members of the cohort. Each donor provided a peripheral blood sample, and peripheral blood mononuclear cells were used for TCR beta sequencing. Genomic DNA extraction from the blood cell samples was performed with the Qiagen DNeasy Blood Extraction Kit. On this clone: Its antigen remains undetermined. The record has no base qualities; no much larger clone is one base away.

Reading from cysteine to phenylalanine, the CDR3 counts 15 amino acids. The retained sequence is limited to the CDR3, 45 bases, with the frame set at the first base. CDR1 is given as SNHLY and CDR2 as FYNNEI, both from the germline V gene. V has 4 bases trimmed and J has 3 bases trimmed; junction bases matching no gene number 7. The library was generated by the immunoSEQ multiplex PCR assay. The multiplex PCR relied on a mix of 60 forward primers for TCR Vbeta segments and 13 reverse primers for TCR Jbeta segments. Amplification of the CDR3 region of rearranged TCR beta genes was performed with a multiplex PCR assay on genomic DNA. Amplified TCR beta libraries were sequenced as 87-base-pair reads on the Illumina HiSeq System. As for the original processing: Across the roughly 700 repertoires, a later analysis counted approximately 83 million unique TCR beta chains, 9.5 million to 13 million of which were shared by at least two donors. A nearest-neighbor algorithm error-corrected the raw reads and collapsed the reads into unique sequences, merging closely related sequences to remove PCR and sequencing errors. CDR3 sequences were aligned to IMGT reference sequences to assign V, D and J gene segments. For a sequence to be retained, a match of at least six nucleotides was required to both a V gene segment and a J gene segment. A rearrangement was called productive if the CDR3 had no stop codons and remained in frame with V and J, and every other rearrangement was called non-productive. CDR3 was defined according to IMGT convention as the region running from the second conserved V-encoded cysteine to the conserved J-encoded phenylalanine. The earlier analysis of 450 to 750 of the donors excluded any sequence lacking an unambiguous match to a single V gene segment. An earlier analysis of 587 of the donors classified V segments as functional when productive rearrangements were above 56.7% and as segregating when the standard deviation between donors was above 5%. A statistical classification framework was built for diagnosing cytomegalovirus status from the catalog of TCR beta chain sequences. V and J gene assignment, in a later analysis, came from comparing TCR nucleotide sequences with IMGT/GENE-DB human TR gene sequences. Using the TCRdist pipeline, a later analysis assigned CDR3 sequences along with most-parsimonious VDJ recombination scenarios. In a later analysis, each TCR beta chain was defined by its CDR3 amino acid sequence together with its V-gene family, and reads without a unique V-gene family were excluded. In a later analysis, around 650 highly shared, low-generation-probability nucleotide sequences were removed to address suspected cross-contamination and a sequencing artifact. A later analysis calculated a clonal expansion index for each public chain from normalized within-repertoire ranks of inferred template counts. In a later analysis, generation probabilities were computed with a VDJ recombination model fitted to out-of-frame rearrangements, and the resulting probabilities were checked against IGoR. In a later analysis, TCR-TCR, TCR-HLA and TCR-CMV co-occurrence was scored with hypergeometric tests, and a repertoire-size bias correction was applied to TCR pairs. In a later analysis, false discovery rates were estimated by permuting HLA or CMV assignments 20 times. In a later analysis, co-occurring TCRs were grouped with DBSCAN, and TCRdist sequence similarity was added when clustering was performed within HLA-allele-positive subsets. Repertoires with fewer than 30,000 or more than 120,000 public chains were left out of co-occurrence clustering, as were about 5 repertoires with anomalous nucleotide sharing. Sourced from immuneACCESS, this table was stored by TCRdb with only in-frame sequences that have V and J called. A share of the clones is absent; for the studies checked, an unresolved V gene accounts for under half, and the remainder has no known explanation. D and trimming come from the DNA, and the V and J calls and clone size come from that table. The sample has about 200,000 clones on record, 75% to 85% of them singletons. The ten largest clones add up to around 6.3% of the sample.

The sequencing sample was made of PBMCs. This receptor chain uses TRBV2 and TRBJ1-1, and 8 junctional nucleotides match TRBD1. The receptor's source is a woman in her forties or fifties in good health and CMV-seropositive. The CDR3 protein is CASSVQGAGDTEAFF. In nucleotide form, the sequence is TGTGCCAGCAGTGTCCAGGGGGCGGGGGACACTGAAGCTTTCTTT.